Reported below is one T cell receptor beta chain. V trimming: 6 bases; J trimming: 3 bases; junction bases outside the gene matches: 9. Per germline, CDR1 SEHNR and CDR2 FQNEAQ (reference sequence). The CDR3 runs to 15 residues. Authors' methods: Reference gene primer amplification gave nucleated cell count estimates. TCRdb's table, derived via immunoSEQ multiplex PCR, lists solely in-frame clones and lacks some. The V and J calls and clone size are taken from that table; D and trimming were inferred from the DNA. The sample yields tens of thousands of clones, around 90% seen once. This specimen belongs to a study of blood T cell repertoires in COVID-19. Study context: Sites in the United States, Italy and Spain provided acute and convalescent COVID-19 samples. The analysed material was cDNA or gDNA that came from T cells, B-cell-depleted T cells, or PBMCs.

Sequenced: peripheral blood. This clonotype originated in a human donor in a cohort sampled during active COVID-19. This chain links TRBV7-9 with TRBJ2-5; TRBD2 agrees at 8 bases. CDR3 protein: CASRPSGGGKETQYF. CDR3 nucleotides: TGTGCCAGCAGACCCTCTGGCGGGGGGAAAGAGACCCAGTACTTC.